This T cell receptor (beta chain) was profiled in a study of blood T cell repertoires in COVID-19. Overall study: PBMCs, B-cell-depleted T cells, or T cells were the source of the cDNA or gDNA that made up the material.

Method: immunoSEQ multiplex PCR; TCRdb's copy keeps in-frame clones and lacks some. The sample yields 250,000 or so clones, 88% seen once. What was sequenced was peripheral blood. This clonotype was obtained from a woman aged 40 to 50 who had recovered from COVID-19.

The CDR3 here is CASSSAGPQHF. CDR3 DNA: TGTGCCAGCAGCTCCGCAGGGCCCCAGCATTTT. This chain connects TRBV6-2 or TRBV6-3 to TRBJ1-5; D unclear. The CDR3 covers 11 residues. Trimming took 6 bases from V and 9 from J, leaving 9 bases between them. Germline-derived CDR1 and CDR2 are MNHEY and SVGEGT.